Following are 26 T cell receptor beta chains from one sample sequenced in a study of CD8 T cells in ankylosing spondylitis. Via MiXCR, TCRdb re-called the 5' RACE reads, giving one row per CDR3 protein. The sample lists more than 60,000 distinct CDR3 sequences; roughly 6.2% were seen once. Material: synovial fluid, either unsorted or a sorted T cell fraction (not recorded which). The source is a male donor with ankylosing spondylitis.

J is TRBJ2-5 and V is TRBV2, with 8 positions matching TRBD1. V trimming: 7 bases; J trimming: 4 bases; junction bases outside the gene matches: 8. The CDR3 consists of 14 residues. The V gene's germline CDR1 is SNHLY and CDR2 FYNNEI. The CDR3 is CASKWTGLRETQYF. The CDR3 DNA follows: TGTGCCAGCAAGTGGACAGGGCTTCGAGAGACCCAGTACTTC.

This clonotype was recorded many times. The chain uses TRBV20-1 and TRBJ1-2; D remains unclear. With 3 bases removed from V and 7 bases from J, the gap between germline ends came to 12 bases. The CDR3 consists of 12 residues. Looked up from germline, CDR1 is DFQATT and CDR2 is SNEGSKA (reference sequence). For the CDR3, the DNA is TGCAGTGCTAGGGCCCGGGAACGTGGCTACACCTTC. Amino acids: CSARARERGYTF.

This clonotype was observed many times. This rearrangement joins TRBV19 to TRBJ2-1; 11 bases are a match to TRBD2. The germline V gene has CDR1 LNHDA and CDR2 SQIVND (reference sequence). The CDR3 contains 17 residues. V lost 3 bases, J lost 5 bases, and 9 bases stayed unmatched. This CDR3 is CASSIRSGRASDNEQFF. In DNA, the CDR3 is TGTGCCAGTAGTATTCGTAGCGGGAGGGCCTCGGACAATGAGCAGTTCTTC.

The CDR3 region is CASSFDRGNEQFF. In DNA form, the CDR3 reads TGCGCCAGCAGCTTCGACAGGGGAAATGAGCAGTTCTTC. This chain connects TRBV5-1 to TRBJ2-1; 8 nucleotides agree with TRBD1. There are 13 residues in the CDR3. V was pared by 2 bases and J by 7 bases, with 2 bases of the junction left unmatched. Germline CDR1 SGHRS, CDR2 YFSETQ. Using reference TRBV5-1 and TRBJ2-1 for the parts outside the CDR3, the full variable domain is KAGVTQTPRYLIKTRGQQVTLSCSPISGHRSVSWYQQTPGQGLQFLFEYFSETQRNKGNFPGRFSGRQFSNSRSEMNVSTLELGDSALYLCASSFDRGNEQFFGPGTRLTVL.

CDR3 in DNA: TGTGCCACACCCTCCGGACTAGGCCACTCCTACGAGCAGTACTTC. Encoded protein: CATPSGLGHSYEQYF. The chain is built from TRBV10-3 and TRBJ2-7; TRBD2 agrees at 7 bases. The germline gives CDR1 ENHRY, CDR2 SYGVKD. Unmatched junction bases numbered 12, after V lost 10 bases and J lost 0 bases. This CDR3 contains 15 residues.

This clonotype was seen a few times. This chain connects TRBV4-2 to TRBJ1-1; D is undetermined. The germline gives CDR1 LGHNA, CDR2 YNFKEQ. The ends were cut back, 2 bases at V and 0 bases at J, with 4 bases in the middle. The CDR3 extends over 13 amino acids. CDR3: CASSQLLNTEAFF. As DNA, the CDR3 is TGTGCCAGCAGCCAACTTTTGAACACTGAAGCTTTCTTT.

This clonotype showed up many times. This chain links TRBV20-1 with TRBJ1-6; no definite D call. CDR3 length equals 13 residues. Looked up from germline, CDR1 is DFQATT and CDR2 is SNEGSKA (reference sequence). The V gene lost 2 bases and the J gene lost 6 bases, with 8 bases spanning the gap. CDR3 loop: CSARIQVNSPLHF. The CDR3 region has the DNA TGCAGTGCTAGAATACAAGTTAATTCACCCCTCCACTTT.

The sample holds many counts of this clonotype. The chain couples TRBV5-1 to TRBJ2-7; 7 nucleotides agree with TRBD1. J gave up 4 bases and V 4 bases, and 8 bases lay outside the gene matches. CDR1 is SGHRS, CDR2 YFSETQ, per germline. The CDR3 runs 14 residues. CDR3 residues: CASSRRDSVYEQYF. In DNA form, the CDR3 reads TGCGCCAGCAGCCGCCGGGACAGTGTTTACGAGCAGTACTTC.

The table lists this clonotype with many counts. The gene calls are TRBV18 and TRBJ2-1, with D uncertain. This CDR3 has 11 amino acids. Deletions cut 5 bases from V and 10 bases from J, with 9 bases between. Looked up from germline, CDR1 is KGHSH and CDR2 is LQKENI. The CDR3 reads CASSFTSEQFF. In DNA form, the CDR3 reads TGTGCCAGCTCATTTACGTCCGAGCAGTTCTTC.

The V gene is TRBV5-1, the J gene TRBJ2-2, with D uncertain. In germline, CDR1 is SGHRS, CDR2 YFSETQ. The CDR3 is 15 amino acids. V was pared by 3 bases and J by 5 bases, with 14 bases between. CDR3: CASSYLGPRTGELFF. The CDR3 coding sequence is TGCGCCAGCAGCTACCTTGGCCCGAGGACCGGGGAGCTGTTTTTT.

The chain carries TRBV28 and TRBJ1-1; D is unresolved. Trimming took 11 bases from V and 5 from J, leaving 18 bases between them. This CDR3 has 13 amino acids. Germline V gene sequence: CDR1 MDHEN, CDR2 SYDVKM. CDR3 coding DNA: TGTGCCGCAACCGAAATCTGGAAGACTGAAGCTTTCTTT. Its protein product is CAATEIWKTEAFF.

This clonotype was observed at least ten times. The rearrangement joins TRBV12-3 or TRBV12-4 to TRBJ1-6; D is ambiguous. This CDR3 is 14 amino acids long. Trimming pared 7 bases from V and 5 bases from J, leaving 12 bases between. The CDR3 nucleotides are TGTGCCAGCACGGAATATCCAGATAATTCACCCCTCCACTTT. It encodes CASTEYPDNSPLHF.

The sample holds many counts of this clonotype. The CDR3: CASSVGRGWDNYEQYF. In nucleotides, the CDR3 is TGTGCCAGCAGCGTTGGTAGGGGCTGGGACAACTACGAGCAGTACTTC. This chain links TRBV9 with TRBJ2-7; D is perhaps TRBD1 (6 bases). The CDR3 sequence is 16 residues long. V lost 2 bases to trimming and J lost 3 bases, with 18 bases between them. CDR1 and CDR2 (germline): SGDLS, YYNGEE. Looking up the rest from reference TRBV9 and TRBJ2-7 gives the full variable domain: DSGVTQTPKHLITATGQRVTLRCSPRSGDLSVYWYQQSLDQGLQFLIQYYNGEERAKGNILERFSAQQFPDLHSELNLSSLELGDSALYFCASSVGRGWDNYEQYFGPGTRLTVT.

In its sample, this clonotype was seen a few times. The chain combines TRBV28 with TRBJ2-7; no firm D call. V lost 6 bases and J 6 bases, leaving 18 bases between the germline ends. The CDR3 covers 14 residues. CDR1 is MDHEN, CDR2 SYDVKM, per germline. CDR3 region: CASRTSGLSGEQYF. The CDR3 coding sequence is TGTGCCAGCAGGACCTCCGGCCTCAGTGGCGAGCAGTACTTC.

The table lists this clonotype with many counts. As DNA, the CDR3 is TGTGCCAGCAGCTTATCGGCAGGGGGGTTCTATGGCTACACCTTC. Translating it yields CASSLSAGGFYGYTF. This rearrangement joins TRBV7-9 to TRBJ1-2; TRBD1 matches 7 bases. CDR3 length equals 15 residues. V lost 2 bases and J lost 4; bases outside the gene matches: 7. Germline V gene data show CDR1 as SEHNR and CDR2 as FQNEAQ (reference sequence).

The rearrangement links TRBV7-9 to TRBJ2-7; D may be TRBD1 (5 bases). CDR1 is SEHNR and CDR2 is FQNEAQ in the germline V gene (reference sequence). V was clipped by 1 base and J by 5 bases, with 12 bases between them. CDR3 length: 14 residues. The chain's CDR3 is CASSLGRQLDEQYF. CDR3 in DNA: TGTGCCAGCAGCTTAGGAAGACAGCTGGACGAGCAGTACTTC.

The chain employs TRBV7-9 and TRBJ1-1; D might be TRBD1 (5 bases). The germline CDR1 and CDR2 sequences are SEHNR and FQNEAQ (reference sequence). This CDR3 has 13 amino acids. The V and J ends lost 4 bases and 5 bases respectively, with 11 bases between them. The CDR3 DNA reads as TGTGCCAGCAGCTATGGGGGGAGGACTGAAGCTTTCTTT. Amino acid sequence: CASSYGGRTEAFF. The whole variable domain, filled in from reference TRBV7-9 and TRBJ1-1, reads DTGVSQNPRHKITKRGQNVTFRCDPISEHNRLYWYRQTLGQGPEFLTYFQNEAQLEKSRLLSDRFSAERPKGSFSTLEIQRTEQGDSAMYLCASSYGGRTEAFFGQGTRLTVV.

This clonotype was seen at least ten times. For the CDR3, the DNA is TGTGCCAGCAGCTTCTCCGGGTACGAGCAGTACTTC. Its translation is CASSFSGYEQYF. The chain employs TRBV7-8 and TRBJ2-7; D gene ambiguous. V lost 3 bases, J lost 4 bases, and 7 bases lay in between. The CDR3 totals 12 residues. Germline CDR1 reads SGHVS; CDR2 reads FQNEAQ.

This clonotype came up a few times. A read error is possible here, since a much larger clone lies one base away. The V and J genes are TRBV29-1 and TRBJ1-3; D is unclear. V lost 5 bases, J lost 0 bases, and 11 bases lay in between. The CDR3 extends over 14 amino acids. From germline, CDR1 is SQVTM and CDR2 ANQGSEA. For the CDR3, the DNA is TGCAGCGTTTTATTACCTAACTCTGGAAACACCATATATTTT. Amino acids: CSVLLPNSGNTIYF.

At least ten counts were recorded for this clonotype. The chain carries TRBV20-1 and TRBJ2-7, with D possibly matching TRBD2 (5 bases). This CDR3 comprises 14 residues. Trimming took off 3 bases at V and 2 bases at J, with 14 bases between the two ends. The germline CDR1 and CDR2 sequences are DFQATT and SNEGSKA (reference sequence). CDR3 DNA: TGCAGTGCTAGCCTCGCTAGCCCAGCCTACGAGCAGTACTTC. It codes for CSASLASPAYEQYF.

This clonotype came up many times. The rearrangement uses TRBV29-1 and TRBJ2-3, with 7 positions matching TRBD2. V dropped 5 bases and J dropped 1; count of bases not matched to a gene: 9. The CDR3 runs to 15 residues. CDR1 and CDR2 from the germline V gene are SQVTM and ANQGSEA. The CDR3 DNA follows: TGCAGCGTTCTGGGTTTGGCGGGGGGCACAGATACGCAGTATTTT. Translation: CSVLGLAGGTDTQYF.

Ten or more counts support this clonotype. This chain links TRBV7-6 with TRBJ1-1; D gene uncertain. V lost 4 bases to trimming and J lost 3 bases, with 12 bases between them. Per the germline V gene, CDR1 is SGHVS and CDR2 is FNYEAQ. The CDR3 is made up of 14 amino acids. CDR3 DNA sequence: TGTGCCAGCAGCTCTCCGGCGAGTTACACTGAAGCTTTCTTT. Protein sequence: CASSSPASYTEAFF.

This clonotype occurred many times. The chain carries TRBV19 and TRBJ1-1, with a possible D match to TRBD1 (6 bases). The germline gives CDR1 LNHDA, CDR2 SQIVND (reference sequence). Trimming pared 8 bases from V and 4 bases from J, leaving 8 bases between. The CDR3 totals 11 residues. The DNA for the CDR3 is TGTGCCAGTGGGGGCCTCACTGAAGCTTTCTTT. Its protein product is CASGGLTEAFF.

This clonotype appeared many times. The chain has TRBV29-1 and TRBJ1-2; 9 bases align to TRBD1. After removal of 6 bases from V and 5 bases from J, the junction contained 4 bases not matched to a gene. The germline V gene has CDR1 SQVTM and CDR2 ANQGSEA. This CDR3 contains 12 residues. In DNA form, the CDR3 reads TGCAGCGTCGGGACAGGGAGATATGGCTACACCTTC. Its translation: CSVGTGRYGYTF.

This clonotype was counted at least ten times. The J gene is TRBJ1-4, the V gene TRBV5-1; D unclear. This CDR3 is 11 amino acids long. V shed 6 bases and J shed 8 bases, with 8 bases lying between them. Germline CDR1 SGHRS, CDR2 YFSETQ. CDR3 loop: CASIWREKLFF. CDR3 DNA: TGCGCCAGCATCTGGCGGGAAAAACTGTTTTTT.

This chain links TRBV6-1 with TRBJ1-1; tentatively, D is TRBD1 (6 bases). The CDR3 spans 15 residues. Looked up from germline, CDR1 is MNHNS and CDR2 is SASEGT. Trimming pared 7 bases from V and 2 bases from J, leaving 17 bases between. CDR3 loop: CASTIGARGNTEAFF. CDR3 coding DNA: TGTGCCAGCACCATTGGGGCCAGGGGAAACACTGAAGCTTTCTTT.